This T cell receptor (beta chain) came from a study of T cell responses to AZD1222 COVID-19 vaccine (dated by TCRdb to the early 2020s). Regarding the research as a whole: AZD1222 recipients given second doses at about 4 weeks or at about 12 weeks were pooled, since spike-specific TCR depth and breadth were not found to differ between the two schedules. TCR sequencing was performed for 233 trial participants, of whom roughly 200 were given two doses of AZD1222 and approximately 25 were given two doses of MenACWY control vaccine. Enrollment into the trials was organized by age into subgroups of 18-55, 56-69 and 70-plus years, and those subgroups contained around 150, 28 and 57 TCR-sequenced participants, respectively. Overall study outcomes, separate from this receptor: Reportedly, almost half of the unique spike-specific TCRs recognized epitopes lying outside the regions that are mutated in the B.1.351 and B.1.1.7 variants. Because no day 14 peak-response samples were available, the repertoires could be characterized only after the peak T cell response. In the small 56-69-year group, the increase in depth fell short of significance, most likely because of low power. Participants were mostly white British and included more females than males, and it was suggested by the authors that clonal diversity may have been underestimated. Conclusions about previously exposed vaccinees are limited, since just six AZD1222 recipients were seropositive for SARS-CoV-2 at baseline. A significant rise in spike-specific TCR breadth and depth was observed after two AZD1222 doses relative to day 0 and relative to MenACWY recipients. The vaccine-associated CD4 TCRs covered the entire spike protein, and the dominant responses fell in regions 160-218 and 743-854.

Interpreted using the paper, the time point label stands for: baseline before first vaccination. Samples from vaccinated people were obtained from the UK trials COV001 and COV002, which included a single-blind randomized controlled phase 2/3 trial of AZD1222 (ChAdOx1 nCoV-19) in healthy adults. For TCRbeta chain sequencing, PBMC samples were collected from trial participants at day 0 and at day 28 after the second dose. The CDR3 covers 13 residues, taking in both the cysteine and the phenylalanine. The only DNA kept is the CDR3, 39 bases in frame from the first base. Reading the germline V gene gives CDR1 MNHNS and CDR2 SASEGT. The junction carries 10 bases between V and J, which are trimmed by 1 base and 9 bases respectively. The CDR3 regions of human TCRbeta chains were analyzed by immunosequencing. In the paper's pipeline: TCRs in the repertoires were matched against a reference library of SARS-CoV-2-specific TCRs that had been generated with the MIRA antigen-specificity platform. Breadth meant the fraction of unique TCRs that were SARS-CoV-2-associated, whereas depth meant the fraction of total T cells that were SARS-CoV-2-associated. Each spike-specific TCR was assigned to its reactive spike region and to a CD4 or CD8 class using the MIRA data. Log10-transformed breadth and depth values were compared by one-way ANOVA with Sidak's multiple comparisons tests. Imported from immuneACCESS, the table was reduced by TCRdb to in-frame sequences with V and J called. These copies leave out some clones; in studies compared against another copy, an unresolved V gene accounts for under half, and the cause of the remainder is not known. The V and J calls and the clone size are those of that table, but D and trimming were determined from the DNA. The sample contains approximately 64,000 clones, around 83% of them found a single time. The ten most abundant clones make up about 7% of the sample.

Worth noting for this clone: Its antigen remains unidentified. Base qualities are not provided; no much larger clone lies one nucleotide away.

The clonotype comes from an adult in good health. Here the chain combines TRBV6-1 and TRBJ2-1; the D gene remains uncertain. The material was peripheral blood, obtained on day 0 of AZD1222 vaccination. The CDR3 sequence is CASSEVGMVEQFF. Here is the DNA: TGTGCCAGCAGTGAAGTAGGAATGGTTGAGCAGTTCTTC.